Below, 5 T cell receptor beta chains from the same sample are listed, as sequenced in a study of Graves' ophthalmopathy and Graves' hyperthyroidism. RNA transcripts served as template for amplifying TCR beta CDR3 sequences. HTBI primers served in a first-round RT-PCR, which a second-round multiplex PCR followed. One entry per CDR3 protein results from TCRdb running MiXCR on the multiplex PCR reads. The sample holds roughly 600,000 distinct CDR3 sequences, approximately 37% seen once. Sequenced sample: peripheral blood or thyroid tissue (not recorded which). The receptors stem from an adult man with Graves' hyperthyroidism.

The rearrangement joins TRBV7-8 to TRBJ2-7; 7 positions agree with TRBD2. CDR3 length equals 16 residues. Germline V gene sequence: CDR1 SGHVS, CDR2 FQNEAQ. J lost 7 bases, V lost 1 base, and 13 bases had no gene match. CDR3 amino acids: CASSLEAGVAYNEQYF. The CDR3 region has the DNA TGTGCCAGCAGCTTAGAGGCGGGAGTCGCCTACAATGAGCAGTACTTC.

On this clonotype: Relative to the germline gene, one junction end is altered; a read error may explain this. This chain's CDR3 is CASSERGGAGYGYTF. The CDR3 coding sequence is TGTGCCAGCAGTGAGCGGGGGGGCGCGGGCTATGGCTACACCTTC. This chain uses TRBV10-3 with TRBJ1-2; D is perhaps TRBD1 (6 bases). CDR3 length: 15 residues. Germline V gene sequence: CDR1 ENHRY, CDR2 SYGVKD.

This clonotype showed up many times. The CDR3 DNA is TGTGCCAGCAGAGACAGGGGGACCAGTAGCAATCAGCCCCAGCATTTT. It encodes CASRDRGTSSNQPQHF. V gene TRBV6-5 combines with J gene TRBJ1-5, with 9 bases fitting TRBD1. V lost 6 bases, J lost 0 bases, and 6 bases stayed unmatched. This CDR3 comprises 16 residues. Germline CDR1 is MNHEY and CDR2 is SVGAGI.

The chain uses TRBV12-3 or TRBV12-4 and TRBJ2-2; TRBD1 is a possible D gene (6 bases). The CDR3 totals 16 residues. The germline V and J ends were trimmed by 2 bases and 0 bases, with 10 bases remaining between them. CDR3 residues: CASSLLPGANTGELFF. CDR3 nucleotides: TGTGCCAGCAGTTTATTGCCAGGGGCGAACACCGGGGAGCTGTTTTTT.

This clonotype was detected many times. This chain connects TRBV7-2 to TRBJ2-2; 7 nucleotides line up with TRBD2. Germline loops: CDR1 SGHTA, CDR2 FQGNSA. V shed 6 bases and J 5 bases; nucleotides not matched to a gene: 12. This CDR3 has 16 residues. Here the CDR3 DNA reads TGTGCCAGCAGTCTAGCAGCGGGGAGAAGAACCGGGGAGCTGTTTTTT. Translating gives CASSLAAGRRTGELFF.